These 23 T cell receptor beta chains were sequenced from one sample in a study of cytotoxic CD8 clonotypes in ibrutinib-treated CLL. The data were produced by immunoSEQ multiplex PCR, yet TCRdb's version contains in-frame clones alone and is incomplete. This sample has 110,000 to 150,000 clones; 76% occur once, and the top ten carry around 4.9%. Sequences were derived from PBMCs, sampled after 24 months of ibrutinib treatment. These receptors were obtained from a human donor with chronic lymphocytic leukemia.

Only one count was recorded for this clone. Within the sample, other DNA sequences also encode this same CDR3. The chain is built from TRBV7-2 and TRBJ2-7; unclear D gene. V was clipped by 5 bases and J by 3 bases, with 8 bases between them. The CDR3 extends over 12 amino acids. From germline, CDR1 is SGHTA and CDR2 FQGNSA. The CDR3 loop reads CASSPLGYEQYF. Here the CDR3 DNA reads TGTGCCAGCAGCCCCCTAGGCTACGAGCAGTACTTC. Supplemented by reference TRBV7-2 and TRBJ2-7, the full variable domain reads GAGVSQSPSNKVTEKGKDVELRCDPISGHTALYWYRQSLGQGLEFLIYFQGNSAPDKSGLPSDRFSAERTGGSVSTLTIQRTQQEDSAVYLCASSPLGYEQYFGPGTRLTVT.

The chain combines TRBV6-6 with TRBJ1-1; D unclear. CDR3 length equals 13 residues. The germline gives CDR1 MNHNY, CDR2 SVGAGI (reference sequence). V was trimmed by 6 bases and J by 1 base, leaving 9 bases between them. The CDR3 DNA is TGTGCCAGCAGACCCCACAGGAACACTGAAGCTTTCTTT. Translating it yields CASRPHRNTEAFF.

The chain links TRBV5-1 to TRBJ2-3; 7 bases map to TRBD1. The J segment lost 2 bases and the V segment lost 4 bases, leaving 4 bases of the junction unmatched. CDR1 and CDR2 from the germline V gene are SGHRS and YFSETQ. The CDR3 covers 14 residues. The CDR3 protein is CASSRDSHTDTQYF. In nucleotides, the CDR3 is TGCGCCAGCAGCCGGGACAGCCACACAGATACGCAGTATTTT.

The chain recombines TRBV7-2 with TRBJ1-5; D is possibly TRBD1 (5 bases). CDR1 SGHTA and CDR2 FQGNSA come from the germline V gene. There are 15 residues in the CDR3. The V gene lost 3 bases and the J gene lost 4 bases, with 13 bases spanning the gap. The CDR3 nucleotides read TGTGCCAGCAGCTTGTTGGGGGATGGTAATCAGCCCCAGCATTTT. The encoded protein is CASSLLGDGNQPQHF.

This chain connects TRBV7-3 to TRBJ2-2; D remains unclear. This CDR3 has 13 residues. Germline-derived CDR1 and CDR2 are SGHTA and FQGTGA. Trimming removed 5 bases from V and 6 bases from J, with 10 bases in between. Written as DNA, the CDR3 is TGTGCCAGCAGCCGAGGAACCGCCGGGGAGCTGTTTTTT. This encodes CASSRGTAGELFF.

The chain is built from TRBV30 and TRBJ1-6; 7 bases match TRBD1. The CDR3 runs 13 residues. J was trimmed by 8 bases and V by 5 bases; bases with no gene match: 6. The germline V gene has CDR1 GTSNPN and CDR2 SVGIG (reference sequence). Here the CDR3 DNA reads TGTGCCTGGGACAGGGTTGGGGATTCACCCCTCCACTTT. It codes for CAWDRVGDSPLHF.

This chain links TRBV11-1 with TRBJ1-2; tentative D call: TRBD1 (6 bases). CDR3 length: 13 residues. The ends were cut back, 3 bases at V and 3 bases at J, with 8 bases in the middle. Germline V gene sequence: CDR1 SGHAT, CDR2 FQDESV (reference sequence). The CDR3 loop reads CASSFNRDYGYTF. CDR3 coding DNA: TGTGCCAGCAGCTTCAACAGGGACTATGGCTACACCTTC.

V usage is TRBV2 and J usage is TRBJ1-6; 7 positions match TRBD1. There are 16 residues in the CDR3. After removal of 6 bases from V and 7 bases from J, the junction contained 12 bases not matched to a gene. The germline V gene has CDR1 SNHLY and CDR2 FYNNEI. CDR3 DNA: TGTGCCAGCAGCTCCCAAGGCCAGGGGGTAAATTCACCCCTCCACTTT. Its translation: CASSSQGQGVNSPLHF.

This clone has only a few counts. V is TRBV19 and J is TRBJ1-2, with D unresolved. The germline gives CDR1 LNHDA, CDR2 SQIVND (reference sequence). The CDR3 contains 13 residues. Trimming stripped 5 bases from V and 4 bases from J, with 11 bases between. Here the CDR3 DNA reads TGTGCCAGTAGTCACCCCGGGCCCTATGGCTACACCTTC. The encoded protein is CASSHPGPYGYTF.

V usage is TRBV7-3 and J usage is TRBJ1-1; weak D call: TRBD1 (5 bases). Germline V CDR1 and CDR2: SGHTA, FQGTGA. Trimming left V 1 base short and J 0 bases short, with 9 bases between. The CDR3 is 15 amino acids. CDR3 bases: TGTGCCAGCAGCTTAAGCGGGGGGATGAACACTGAAGCTTTCTTT. This codes for CASSLSGGMNTEAFF. Drawing the rest from reference TRBV7-3 and TRBJ1-1, the complete variable domain is GAGVSQTPSNKVTEKGKYVELRCDPISGHTALYWYRQSLGQGPEFLIYFQGTGAADDSGLPNDRFFAVRPEGSVSTLKIQRTERGDSAVYLCASSLSGGMNTEAFFGQGTRLTVV.

This chain connects TRBV5-4 to TRBJ2-7; tentatively, D is TRBD1 or TRBD2 (6 bases each). This CDR3 has 13 residues. Germline V CDR1 and CDR2: SGHNT, YYREEE (reference sequence). V gave up 4 bases and J gave up 3 bases, with 11 bases separating them. The CDR3 sequence: CASSRGVRYEQYF. The CDR3 coding sequence is TGTGCCAGCAGCAGGGGGGTACGCTACGAGCAGTACTTC.

The chain joins TRBV29-1 to TRBJ2-6; D remains ambiguous. V was trimmed by 5 bases and J by 0 bases, leaving 14 bases between them. CDR1 and CDR2 from the germline V gene are SQVTM and ANQGSEA. The CDR3 has 16 residues. CDR3 residues: CSVQAWESSGANVLTF. CDR3 DNA sequence: TGCAGCGTTCAGGCCTGGGAATCCTCTGGGGCCAACGTCCTGACTTTC.

This clone showed up just a few times. The chain is built from TRBV5-6 and TRBJ1-1, with a weak D call TRBD1 (6 bases). The CDR3 totals 15 residues. V was shortened by 3 bases and J by 0 bases, with 12 bases between the two germline ends. CDR1 is SGHDT and CDR2 is YYEEEE in the germline V gene. The CDR3 sequence: CASSSRQAMNTEAFF. The CDR3 DNA reads as TGTGCCAGCAGCTCCCGACAGGCCATGAACACTGAAGCTTTCTTT.

The genes are TRBV11-2 and TRBJ1-5, with no clear D. Trimming stripped 3 bases from V and 4 bases from J, with 7 bases between. The CDR3 is 13 residues long. CDR1 is SGHAT and CDR2 is FQNNGV in the germline V gene. The CDR3 reads CASSLTGNQPQHF. As DNA, the CDR3 is TGTGCCAGCAGCTTGACGGGGAATCAGCCCCAGCATTTT.

The rearrangement links TRBV2 to TRBJ2-5; D remains ambiguous. The CDR3 is 15 residues long. Germline lookup yields CDR1 SNHLY and CDR2 FYNNEI. Trimming pared 0 bases from V and 4 bases from J, leaving 12 bases between. The CDR3 nucleotides read TGTGCCAGCAGTGAAGCCCTACACGAGGCAGAGACCCAGTACTTC. Encoded protein: CASSEALHEAETQYF.

CDR3 amino acids: CASTRQGGGGEKLFF. The CDR3 nucleotides are TGTGCCAGCACCCGACAGGGTGGGGGTGGAGAAAAACTGTTTTTT. This chain uses TRBV6-6 with TRBJ1-4; the match to TRBD1 covers 7 bases. Germline lookup yields CDR1 MNHNY and CDR2 SVGAGI (reference sequence). There are 15 residues in the CDR3. The V and J ends lost 7 bases and 8 bases, in that order; junction bases with no gene match: 13.

The table lists this clone with a count of one. This chain connects TRBV6-5 to TRBJ2-7; D may be TRBD2 (6 bases). Germline V gene data show CDR1 as MNHEY and CDR2 as SVGAGI. V was cut by 2 bases and J by 5 bases, with 16 bases left in between. This CDR3 has 15 residues. In DNA form, the CDR3 reads TGTGCCAGCAGTTACCCCGGGGATAGCGGCGACGAGCAGTACTTC. Translated, it gives CASSYPGDSGDEQYF.

This clone appeared a single time. The chain employs TRBV5-6 and TRBJ2-3; possibly TRBD2 for D (7 bases). The germline gives CDR1 SGHDT, CDR2 YYEEEE. V lost 4 bases, J lost 1 base, and 16 bases lay in between. This CDR3 has 16 amino acids. DNA of the CDR3: TGTGCCAGCAGCCCACTCGCGGGGGCCGGCACAGATACGCAGTATTTT. Translating gives CASSPLAGAGTDTQYF.

V and J are TRBV20-1 and TRBJ2-2; possibly TRBD1 or TRBD2 for D (5 bases each). CDR1 DFQATT and CDR2 SNEGSKA come from the germline V gene (reference sequence). Between the trimmed V and J ends, which lost 6 bases and 7 bases, there was a span of 9 bases. The CDR3 runs to 11 residues. CDR3 residues: CSAGDIGELFF. The DNA of the CDR3 is TGCAGTGCGGGGGATATCGGGGAGCTGTTTTTT.

This clone occurred once. V usage is TRBV20-1 and J usage is TRBJ2-1; unclear D gene. The CDR3 runs to 11 residues. V lost 3 bases and J lost 2, with 2 bases in between. CDR1 and CDR2 from the germline V gene are DFQATT and SNEGSKA (reference sequence). DNA for the CDR3: TGCAGTGCTAGCCCCTACAATGAGCAGTTCTTC. It specifies CSASPYNEQFF.

The chain has TRBV25-1 and TRBJ1-3, with TRBD1 matching 7 bases. Germline trimming cut 3 bases from V and 0 bases from J; bases unmatched to any gene: 5. This CDR3 is built from 16 residues. Germline V gene lookup returns CDR1 MGHDK and CDR2 SYGVNS. The CDR3 DNA follows: TGTGCCAGCAGTGACCCGGGACAGAACTCTGGAAACACCATATATTTT. The encoded protein is CASSDPGQNSGNTIYF.

The V call is TRBV10-3, the J call TRBJ1-1; 7 bases align to TRBD1. The length of the CDR3 is 16 residues. Germline CDR1 and CDR2: ENHRY and SYGVKD. Trimming took 0 bases from V and 6 from J; bases not matched to a gene: 10. The CDR3 loop reads CAISESNRGPLAEAFF. In DNA form, the CDR3 reads TGTGCCATCAGTGAGTCGAACAGGGGACCCCTCGCTGAAGCTTTCTTT.

The chain employs TRBV30 and TRBJ1-3; 7 positions agree with TRBD1. The CDR3 covers 14 residues. Germline trimming cut 1 base from V and 8 bases from J; bases unmatched to any gene: 8. Germline assignment: CDR1 GTSNPN and CDR2 SVGIG (reference sequence). The CDR3 spells CAWSGGQPGDTIYF. CDR3 DNA: TGTGCCTGGAGTGGGGGACAGCCTGGGGACACCATATATTTT.